The next 20 T cell receptor beta chains were all read from a single sample in a study of response to subunit inactivated influenza vaccine. TCRdb re-derived calls from the RT-PCR reads in MiXCR, one entry per CDR3 protein. The table has a few hundred thousand distinct CDR3 sequences, around 11% seen once. The same sample was also studied in work on T cells expressing NK-cell markers. That investigation notes: The authors generated TCR beta cDNA through 5'RACE template switching with UMIs.

The sample here was PBMCs from blood, taken on the day of vaccination. The source of these receptors is a man aged 50-59 years who received an inactivated influenza vaccine.

The V and J genes are TRBV3-1 and TRBJ2-1; D unclear. The CDR3 length is 12 residues. Trimming left V 6 bases short and J 8 bases short, with 11 bases between. The V gene's germline CDR1 is LGHDT and CDR2 YNNKEL (reference sequence). The CDR3 DNA is TGTGCCAGCAGGACCGGGCCCCATGAGCAGTTCTTC. Translating it yields CASRTGPHEQFF.

This clonotype was seen at least ten times. The genes are TRBV12-3 or TRBV12-4 and TRBJ2-3; 7 nucleotides match TRBD2. The J segment lost 1 base and the V segment lost 2 bases, leaving 6 bases of the junction unmatched. The CDR3 totals 16 residues. CDR3 in amino acids: CASSLLASGGTDTQYF. The CDR3 region has the DNA TGTGCCAGCAGTTTATTGGCTAGCGGAGGCACAGATACGCAGTATTTT.

In this sample, this clonotype turned up many times. The chain uses TRBV7-9 and TRBJ2-7; weak D call: TRBD1 (6 bases). Germline V gene data show CDR1 as SEHNR and CDR2 as FQNEAQ (reference sequence). CDR3 length equals 14 residues. V gave up 5 bases and J gave up 0 bases, with 11 bases separating them. CDR3 sequence (DNA): TGTGCCAGCAGCGACAGGTTCACCTCCTACGAGCAGTACTTC. It codes for CASSDRFTSYEQYF.

This clonotype appeared a few times. The V gene is TRBV10-3, the J gene TRBJ2-7; TRBD2 is a possible D gene (6 bases). The length of the CDR3 is 14 residues. The V gene lost 10 bases and the J gene lost 2 bases, with 18 bases spanning the gap. The germline CDR1 and CDR2 sequences are ENHRY and SYGVKD. The CDR3 DNA is TGTGCCACCTTCCCGGAGGGTAGCACCTACGAGCAGTACTTC. Residues: CATFPEGSTYEQYF.

The sample holds a few counts of this clonotype. J is TRBJ2-6 and V is TRBV12-3 or TRBV12-4; 8 bases agree with TRBD1. The CDR3 contains 18 residues. Trimming at V came to 1 base and at J to 0 bases, leaving 5 bases not matched to a gene. The CDR3 region is CASSLGPGGFSGANVLTF. DNA of the CDR3: TGTGCCAGCAGTTTAGGTCCAGGGGGCTTCTCTGGGGCCAACGTCCTGACTTTC.

The V call is TRBV12-3 or TRBV12-4, the J call TRBJ2-7, with D maybe TRBD2 (6 bases). The ends were cut back, 3 bases at V and 5 bases at J, with 17 bases in the middle. The CDR3 runs to 15 residues. The CDR3 here is CASSLEGLIRDEQYF. In DNA, the CDR3 is TGTGCCAGCAGTTTGGAGGGACTGATCCGGGACGAGCAGTACTTC.

The table lists this clonotype with a few counts. The chain recombines TRBV13 with TRBJ2-5, with D perhaps matching TRBD2 (6 bases). In germline, CDR1 is PRHDT, CDR2 FYEKMQ (reference sequence). The CDR3 spans 19 residues. Trimming removed 2 bases at V and 1 base at J, with 23 bases between. DNA for the CDR3: TGTGCCAGCAGCTTATCCTTCTTTAGACGGAGGGGTCTCCAAGAGACCCAGTACTTC. Translated, it gives CASSLSFFRRRGLQETQYF.

This clonotype was observed a handful of times. CDR3 nucleotides: TGCAGCGCCACTACGGGACAGCCTGGGTATGGCTACACCTTC. The encoded protein is CSATTGQPGYGYTF. This rearrangement joins TRBV29-1 to TRBJ1-2, with 7 bases aligning to TRBD1. This CDR3 has 14 residues. The germline V gene has CDR1 SQVTM and CDR2 ANQGSEA. The ends lost 7 bases at V and 5 bases at J; junction bases unmatched: 13.

Comments on this clonotype: This CDR3 is missing its conserved last phenylalanine or tryptophan, likely due to a read error. The limits of the CDR3 on the DNA are not certain, so only TCRdb's listed CDR3 is given. The chain employs TRBV21-1 and TRBJ2-7; the DNA was not compared with TRBD2, the D call given in the table. TRBV21-1 is tagged as a pseudogene. Both ends counted, the CDR3 spans 12 residues. CDR3 sequence: CASLRAGTTSGS.

The chain joins TRBV3-1 to TRBJ1-2; D is undetermined. The V end was cut by 4 bases, the J end by 3 bases, with 9 bases between. The CDR3 is 13 amino acids. CDR1 and CDR2 from the germline V gene are LGHDT and YNNKEL (reference sequence). In nucleotides, the CDR3 is TGTGCCAGCAGCCGCGCCATGGACTATGGCTACACCTTC. It is translated as CASSRAMDYGYTF.

The chain carries TRBV11-2 and TRBJ2-1; D gene uncertain. Germline-derived CDR1 and CDR2 are SGHAT and FQNNGV. Trimming removed 0 bases at V and 4 bases at J, with 10 bases between. The length of the CDR3 is 15 residues. Here the CDR3 DNA reads TGTGCCAGCAGCTTAGAAAGTGGGCGTTACAATGAGCAGTTCTTC. As protein: CASSLESGRYNEQFF.

The chain is built from TRBV19 and TRBJ1-6, with TRBD1 matching 8 bases. The germline V gene encodes CDR1 LNHDA and CDR2 SQIVND (reference sequence). Trimming removed 5 bases from V and 7 bases from J; junction bases left unmatched: 4. The CDR3 runs 14 residues. CDR3 loop: CASSRTGLNSPLHF. CDR3 sequence (DNA): TGTGCCAGTAGTCGGACAGGGCTAAATTCACCCCTCCACTTT.

This clonotype was counted a few times. The CDR3 loop reads CASSLKSQGVIILADTQYF. CDR3 nucleotides: TGTGCCAGCAGTTTAAAGTCACAGGGGGTAATAATATTAGCAGATACGCAGTATTTT. The chain combines TRBV12-3 or TRBV12-4 with TRBJ2-3; 8 nucleotides match TRBD1. CDR3 length equals 19 residues. V trimming: 2 bases; J trimming: 4 bases; junction bases outside the gene matches: 17.

This clonotype was seen a handful of times. The chain couples TRBV6-1 to TRBJ1-2; 7 bases agree with TRBD1. The germline V gene encodes CDR1 MNHNS and CDR2 SASEGT. This CDR3 is 16 amino acids long. The junction had 11 bases not matched to a gene; V was cut back by 3 bases and J by 4 bases. CDR3 in amino acids: CASSEVSPGTAYGYTF. The CDR3 region has the DNA TGTGCCAGCAGTGAGGTCTCTCCCGGGACAGCCTATGGCTACACCTTC.

The table lists this clonotype with a few counts. The chain uses TRBV20-1 and TRBJ1-5, with 12 bases that match TRBD1. The CDR3 extends over 17 amino acids. With 6 bases clipped from V and 3 bases from J, the junction kept 12 bases outside the gene matches. Looked up from germline, CDR1 is DFQATT and CDR2 is SNEGSKA (reference sequence). The DNA of the CDR3 is TGCAGTGCAGTTTCTGGGACAGGGGGCTTAAACAATCAGCCCCAGCATTTT. Its protein product is CSAVSGTGGLNNQPQHF.

This clonotype was detected a few times. This sequence joins TRBV20-1 and TRBJ2-3; 7 nucleotides line up with TRBD2. The CDR3 runs 17 residues. Germline V gene data show CDR1 as DFQATT and CDR2 as SNEGSKA (reference sequence). The V gene end was trimmed by 6 bases and the J gene end by 0 bases; junction bases not matched to a gene: 15. CDR3 loop: CSATIRGSRGSTDTQYF. The CDR3 nucleotides read TGCAGTGCAACCATTCGCGGGAGTCGGGGTAGCACAGATACGCAGTATTTT.

The chain couples TRBV7-6 to TRBJ2-2; D may be TRBD1 (5 bases). Per the germline V gene, CDR1 is SGHVS and CDR2 is FNYEAQ. This CDR3 has 13 amino acids. V was cut by 3 bases and J by 9 bases, with 11 bases left in between. The CDR3 sequence is CASSLGPGRELFF. In DNA, the CDR3 is TGTGCCAGCAGCTTGGGCCCAGGGCGGGAGCTGTTTTTT.

The DNA for the CDR3 is TGCAGTGCTGCCTTTAGCGGGAGCTATAGCAATGAGCAGTTCTTC. This codes for CSAAFSGSYSNEQFF. V usage is TRBV20-1 and J usage is TRBJ2-1, with 9 bases lining up with TRBD2. The V and J ends lost 5 bases and 6 bases, in that order; junction bases with no gene match: 11. This CDR3 has 15 residues. Germline CDR1 is DFQATT and CDR2 is SNEGSKA (reference sequence).

The sample holds a few counts of this clonotype. The chain joins TRBV27 to TRBJ1-6; the D gene is possibly TRBD1 (5 bases). V was trimmed by 6 bases and J by 5 bases, leaving 11 bases between them. Germline CDR1 MNHEY, CDR2 SMNVEV (reference sequence). The CDR3 runs to 14 residues. In DNA form, the CDR3 reads TGTGCCAGCAGCCACCTGACAGATAATTCACCCCTCCACTTT. Translating it yields CASSHLTDNSPLHF.

The genes are TRBV5-1 and TRBJ2-1, with 16 positions matching TRBD2. This CDR3 has 19 residues. The trim removed 2 bases at V and 0 bases at J, leaving 5 bases unmatched. Germline assignment: CDR1 SGHRS and CDR2 YFSETQ. The CDR3 here is CASSLGTSGGVSSYNEQFF. Here the CDR3 DNA reads TGCGCCAGCAGCTTAGGGACTAGCGGGGGGGTCAGCTCCTACAATGAGCAGTTCTTC.